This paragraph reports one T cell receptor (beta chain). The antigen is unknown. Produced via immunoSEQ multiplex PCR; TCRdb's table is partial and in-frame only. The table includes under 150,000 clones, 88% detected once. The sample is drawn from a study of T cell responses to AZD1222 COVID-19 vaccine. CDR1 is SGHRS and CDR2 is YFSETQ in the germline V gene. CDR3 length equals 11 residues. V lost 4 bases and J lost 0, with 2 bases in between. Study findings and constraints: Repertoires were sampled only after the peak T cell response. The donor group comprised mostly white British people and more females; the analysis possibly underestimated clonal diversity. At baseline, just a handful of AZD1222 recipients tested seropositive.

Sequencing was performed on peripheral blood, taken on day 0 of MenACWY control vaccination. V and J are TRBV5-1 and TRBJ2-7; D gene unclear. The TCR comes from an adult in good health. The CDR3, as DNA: TGCGCCAGCAGCAACTCCTACGAGCAGTACTTC. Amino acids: CASSNSYEQYF.